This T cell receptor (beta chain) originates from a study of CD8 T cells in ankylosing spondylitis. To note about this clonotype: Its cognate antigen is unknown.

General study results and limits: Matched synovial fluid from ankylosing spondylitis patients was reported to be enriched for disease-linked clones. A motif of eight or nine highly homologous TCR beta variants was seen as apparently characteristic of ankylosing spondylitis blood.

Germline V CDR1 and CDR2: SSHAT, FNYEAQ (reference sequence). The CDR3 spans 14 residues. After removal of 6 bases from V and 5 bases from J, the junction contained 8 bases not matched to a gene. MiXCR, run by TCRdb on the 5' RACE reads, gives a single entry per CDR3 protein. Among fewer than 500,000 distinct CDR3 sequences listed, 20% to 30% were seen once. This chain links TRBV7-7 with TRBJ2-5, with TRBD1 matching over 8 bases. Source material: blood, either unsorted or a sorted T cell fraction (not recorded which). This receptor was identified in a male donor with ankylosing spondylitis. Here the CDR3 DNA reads TGTGCCAGCAGTTTGACAGGGGCCCCTGAGACCCAGTACTTC. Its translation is CASSLTGAPETQYF.